This TCR beta chain stems from a study of cytomegalovirus exposure and HLA in healthy donors. Study information: The same platform was used for the 120 validation repertoires and the roughly 720 first-cohort repertoires, a later analysis reported. The study, taken as a whole, reports: Some public TCRs appeared in many individuals, while most sequences were rare. Researchers counted 180 or so TCR beta chains as cytomegalovirus-associated.

Trimming took off 6 bases at V and 5 bases at J, with 14 bases between the two ends. The CDR3 sequence is 13 residues long. CDR1 and CDR2 (germline): MNHEY, SVGAGI. The sample holds a few counts of this clone. Its antigen is currently unknown. The assay was immunoSEQ multiplex PCR, and TCRdb's table has in-frame clones only and misses some. The sample has 200,000 to 300,000 clones, 90% seen once. The source is a woman aged 25 to 39 in good health and CMV-seronegative. The chain links TRBV6-5 to TRBJ2-7, with D possibly TRBD2 on 5 matching bases. The sample was PBMCs. The CDR3 here is CASRRLQRDEQYF. CDR3 DNA sequence: TGTGCCAGCAGAAGACTACAAAGAGACGAGCAGTACTTC.